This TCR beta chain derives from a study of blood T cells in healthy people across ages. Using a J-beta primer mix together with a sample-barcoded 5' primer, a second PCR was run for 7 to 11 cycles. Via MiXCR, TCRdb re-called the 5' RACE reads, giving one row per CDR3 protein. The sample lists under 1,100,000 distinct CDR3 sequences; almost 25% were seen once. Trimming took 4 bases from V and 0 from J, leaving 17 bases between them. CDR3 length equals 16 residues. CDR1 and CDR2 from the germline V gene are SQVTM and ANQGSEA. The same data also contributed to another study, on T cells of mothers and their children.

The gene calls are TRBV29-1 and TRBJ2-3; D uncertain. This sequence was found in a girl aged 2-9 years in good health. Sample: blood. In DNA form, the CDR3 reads TGCAGCGTTGGAGGTCCCCAAGTCGGGAGCACAGATACGCAGTATTTT. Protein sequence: CSVGGPQVGSTDTQYF.